This T cell receptor (beta chain) comes out of a study of T-cell reconstitution after alpha-beta-depleted transplantation in children. General study points: After transplant, high TCRbeta diversity at day 60 in some patients arose from surviving recipient T cells and thymic progenitors.

Library preparation (for TCRbeta) was performed with unique molecular identifiers. MiXCR was run by TCRdb on the PCR reads, yielding one entry per CDR3 protein. The data contain 220,000 or so distinct CDR3 sequences, around 7.5% of them singletons. Germline V gives CDR1 SGHVS, CDR2 FNYEAQ. This CDR3 is built from 14 residues. With 1 base removed from V and 6 bases from J, the gap between germline ends came to 13 bases. This clonotype has a count of ten or more. Its antigen is unknown. The source material was PBMCs, mostly from graft donor cells, sampled 180 days after TCRalphabeta/CD19-depleted stem cell transplant. V gene TRBV7-6 combines with J gene TRBJ2-7; D assignment may be TRBD1 or TRBD2 (5 bases each). The clonotype was recovered from a male patient under 18 who had a stem cell transplant for acute lymphoblastic leukemia, so the T cells may come from the graft donor. Here the CDR3 DNA reads TGTGCCAGCAGCTTAGAGACAGCAAGCGGCGAGCAGTACTTC. As protein: CASSLETASGEQYF.